This TCR beta chain was retrieved from a study of T cell clonotyping in hematopoietic cell transplantation. Worth noting for this clone: No antigen is known for it.

Regarding the study as a whole: Broader posttransplant TCR repertoire diversity was predicted by graft donor and pretransplant recipient Inverse Simpson Index values. After transplant, recipient diversity fell while pathologically expanded clonotypes grew through day 180. Cells were unsorted, so CD4 and CD8 contributions were not separated.

The germline V and J ends were trimmed by 5 bases and 4 bases, with 8 bases remaining between them. The CDR3 is 12 residues long. Germline V lookup: CDR1 LNHDA, CDR2 SQIVND (reference sequence). Only in-frame clones appear in the TCRdb table, and some are missing; sequencing was by immunoSEQ multiplex PCR. The sample shows tens of thousands of clones, 94% of them seen only once. Sequencing was carried out using peripheral blood mononuclear cells. The chain carries TRBV19 and TRBJ1-2; D remains ambiguous. The source is a woman aged 45-60 years in good health. Some clones in this sample may be carry-over from other donors' samples. DNA of the CDR3: TGTGCCAGTAGTGTCAGAAGCTATGGCTACACCTTC. The encoded protein is CASSVRSYGYTF.